This TCR beta chain was identified in a study of cytomegalovirus exposure and HLA in healthy donors. Primers for the PCR totalled 60 Vbeta and 13 Jbeta. This table comes from immunoSEQ multiplex PCR, and its TCRdb copy is limited to in-frame clones, with some not included. Recorded for this sample: roughly 50,000 clones. Trimming at V came to 4 bases and at J to 6 bases, leaving 8 bases not matched to a gene. The length of the CDR3 is 14 residues. Germline V gene sequence: CDR1 MNHNY, CDR2 SVGAGI (reference sequence). The sequenced material came from PBMCs. The TCR was taken from a female donor in good health and CMV-seronegative. The chain combines TRBV6-6 with TRBJ1-1, with TRBD1 matching 7 bases. The CDR3 bases are TGTGCCAGCAGTTTACAGGGGAGAAACGCTGAAGCTTTCTTT. Translated, it gives CASSLQGRNAEAFF.